This is a list of T cell receptor beta chains from one sample in a study of human T cells and chemical hapten exposure. TCRdb re-analysed the RACE reads in MiXCR, keeping a single row per CDR3 protein. This repertoire shows under 300,000 distinct CDR3 sequences, 7.5% to 9% found once; its top ten account for roughly 1.2%. The sample here was whole blood, taken in connection with sensitization to the hapten diphenylcyclopropenone (DPC). Every receptor here comes from a man younger than 35 with alopecia areata. Some clones in this sample may be carry-over from other donors' samples. Each CDR3 is given with its conserved first and last residue. Each record gives: clone size, D gene, J gene, V gene, CDR3 DNA, CDR3 protein. D genes are given only for firm matches. Only part of the rows carry a size: once, few, many, or a class if the clone is expanded.

size: -
D: -
J: TRBJ1-3
V: TRBV12-3/TRBV12-4
DNA: TGTGCCAGCAGCGGACAGACAATTAACACCATATATTTT
CDR3: CASSGQTINTIYF

size: many
D: -
J: TRBJ2-2
V: TRBV12-3/TRBV12-4
DNA: TGTGCCAGCAGTTCTAACGGGTATTCGAACACCGGGGAGCTGTTTTTT
CDR3: CASSSNGYSNTGELFF

size: -
D: TRBD2
J: TRBJ2-7
V: TRBV4-2
DNA: TGTGCCAGCAGCCAAGATAGGCTAGCGGGGAGCTACGAGCAGTACTTC
CDR3: CASSQDRLAGSYEQYF

size: many
D: TRBD1
J: TRBJ1-5
V: TRBV12-3/TRBV12-4
DNA: TGTGCCAGCAGTTTAGAACAGGGGAGCAATCAGCCCCAGCATTTT
CDR3: CASSLEQGSNQPQHF

size: -
D: -
J: TRBJ2-3
V: TRBV20-1
DNA: TGCAGTGCTTCTACGGACAGCACAGATACGCAGTATTTT
CDR3: CSASTDSTDTQYF

size: -
D: TRBD1
J: TRBJ2-7
V: TRBV20-1
DNA: TGCAGTGCTAGAGTAGTCGGGACAGGGGTCAACGAGCAGTACTTC
CDR3: CSARVVGTGVNEQYF

size: -
D: -
J: TRBJ2-1
V: TRBV12-3/TRBV12-4
DNA: TGTGCCAGCAGTTCTCGCCTGAGCCATGAGCAGTTCTTC
CDR3: CASSSRLSHEQFF

size: many
D: TRBD1
J: TRBJ1-5
V: TRBV6-2/TRBV6-3
DNA: TGTGCCACCTTACCGGGACAGGAACTAAGAAGCAATCAGCCCCAGCATTTT
CDR3: CATLPGQELRSNQPQHF

size: few
D: -
J: TRBJ1-6
V: TRBV7-8
DNA: TGTGCCAGCAGCTTAGAAAGGGTTCCGGCCTATAATTCACCCCTCCACTTT
CDR3: CASSLERVPAYNSPLHF

size: few
D: TRBD2
J: TRBJ2-3
V: TRBV7-9
DNA: TGTGTCAGCAGCCCCCGAATGTATAACACAGCGGGGTTTTTCACAGATACGCAGTATTTT
CDR3: CVSSPRMYNTAGFFTDTQYF

size: -
D: -
J: TRBJ2-1
V: TRBV7-2
DNA: TGTGCCAGCAGCTTCCCGGGACCTCAGTTCTTC
CDR3: CASSFPGPQFF

size: -
D: -
J: TRBJ1-1
V: TRBV29-1
DNA: TGCAGCGGCCGATCCCAGACAGGGAACACTGAAGCTTTCTTT
CDR3: CSGRSQTGNTEAFF

size: few
D: TRBD1
J: TRBJ1-6
V: TRBV3-1
DNA: TGTGCCAGCAGCCGGGGACGGGGACAGGGAAATTCACCCCTCCACTTT
CDR3: CASSRGRGQGNSPLHF

size: -
D: TRBD2
J: TRBJ2-5
V: TRBV11-2
DNA: TGTGCCAGCAGCTTAGTCTGGACTAGCGGGGGGCGACAAGAGACCCAGTACTTC
CDR3: CASSLVWTSGGRQETQYF

size: few
D: TRBD1
J: TRBJ2-3
V: TRBV11-2
DNA: TGTGCCAGCAGCTTATCACCGGACAGGGGACTCTCGGGCACAGATACGCAGTATTTT
CDR3: CASSLSPDRGLSGTDTQYF

size: -
D: TRBD1
J: TRBJ2-3
V: TRBV12-3/TRBV12-4
DNA: TGTGCCAGCAGGGGACAGGGCTCAGATACGCAGTATTTT
CDR3: CASRGQGSDTQYF

size: -
D: -
J: TRBJ2-7
V: TRBV6-2/TRBV6-3
DNA: TGTGCCAGCAGTTACTCCGGCGGGGAGTCCTACGAGCAGTACTTC
CDR3: CASSYSGGESYEQYF

size: few
D: -
J: TRBJ2-5
V: TRBV5-4
DNA: TGTGCCAGCAGCCTACAGGGAGGAGGCCAAGAGACCCAGTACTTC
CDR3: CASSLQGGGQETQYF

size: many
D: -
J: TRBJ2-3
V: TRBV28
DNA: TGTGCCAGCAAAGGCAGGGGCACAGATACGCAGTATTTT
CDR3: CASKGRGTDTQYF

size: few
D: -
J: TRBJ1-5
V: TRBV5-5
DNA: TGTGCCAGCAGCTTGTGGAGGGGAGCAGATCAGCCCCAGCATTTT
CDR3: CASSLWRGADQPQHF

size: few
D: TRBD1
J: TRBJ2-7
V: TRBV20-1
DNA: TGCAGTGCCTACTCCGGGACAGGGGGTCGGGAGCAGTACTTC
CDR3: CSAYSGTGGREQYF

size: -
D: TRBD2
J: TRBJ2-3
V: TRBV20-1
DNA: TGCAGTGCTAGAGAGACAGAAAGTTTGACTAGCGGGGGATGGTTGGATACGCAGTATTTT
CDR3: CSARETESLTSGGWLDTQYF

size: -
D: -
J: TRBJ2-7
V: TRBV6-5
DNA: TGTGCCAGCAGGGGGAACAGAATTTACGAGCAGTACTTC
CDR3: CASRGNRIYEQYF

size: few
D: TRBD1
J: TRBJ2-7
V: TRBV20-1
DNA: TGCAGTGCTAGAGATGCAGGACAGGTAACCTACGAGCAGTACTTC
CDR3: CSARDAGQVTYEQYF

size: -
D: -
J: TRBJ1-5
V: TRBV7-2
DNA: TGTGCCAGCAGCTTAGCCTTCGGCATGGCTCAGGGGCAGCCCCAGCATTTT
CDR3: CASSLAFGMAQGQPQHF

size: many
D: -
J: TRBJ2-6
V: TRBV6-1
DNA: TGTGCCAGCAGTGAAGTGTGGGGGCTTGGGGCCAACGTCCTGACTTTC
CDR3: CASSEVWGLGANVLTF

size: few
D: TRBD1
J: TRBJ1-2
V: TRBV28
DNA: TGTGCCAGCAGATTTACCGGGACAGGGGAAGGCTATGGCTACACCTTC
CDR3: CASRFTGTGEGYGYTF

size: few
D: TRBD1
J: TRBJ1-1
V: TRBV2
DNA: TGTGCCAGCAGAGGGACAGGGCGCGCTTTCTTT
CDR3: CASRGTGRAFF

size: few
D: -
J: TRBJ1-1
V: TRBV7-2
DNA: TGTGCCAGCAGCCGACAATTAAGCGGGCCGAACACTGAAGCTTTCTTT
CDR3: CASSRQLSGPNTEAFF

size: few
D: -
J: TRBJ2-3
V: TRBV4-2
DNA: TGTGCCAGCAGCCAGGGTCCCTCGGGCACCGATACGCAGTATTTT
CDR3: CASSQGPSGTDTQYF

size: many
D: TRBD1
J: TRBJ1-2
V: TRBV5-6
DNA: TGTGCCAGCAGCTGGGGGACAGGAGCCTTCTATGGCTACACCTTC
CDR3: CASSWGTGAFYGYTF

size: few
D: -
J: TRBJ1-6
V: TRBV12-5
DNA: TGTGCTAGTGGAGACAGGAATTCACCCCTCCACTTT
CDR3: CASGDRNSPLHF

size: many
D: -
J: TRBJ1-2
V: TRBV28
DNA: TGTGCCAGCATCAGTCCGTACTATGGCTACACCTTC
CDR3: CASISPYYGYTF

size: few
D: -
J: TRBJ1-4
V: TRBV19
DNA: TGTGCCAGTAGTAGGATTGGGACTAATGAAAAACTGTTTTTT
CDR3: CASSRIGTNEKLFF

size: few
D: -
J: TRBJ2-1
V: TRBV12-3/TRBV12-4
DNA: TGTGCCAGCAGTTTCAGCCAAGAGCAGTTCTTC
CDR3: CASSFSQEQFF

size: -
D: TRBD2
J: TRBJ2-2
V: TRBV11-2
DNA: TGTGCCAGCAGCCCGGGACTAGCGGGGGGGCCCGGGGAGCTGTTTTTT
CDR3: CASSPGLAGGPGELFF

size: few
D: -
J: TRBJ1-1
V: TRBV13
DNA: TGTGCCAGCAGCTTATCGTCCTCAAACACTGAAGCTTTCTTT
CDR3: CASSLSSSNTEAFF

size: few
D: -
J: TRBJ1-6
V: TRBV27
DNA: TGTGCCAGCAGTTCCCGGCAGGCACCCCATTCACCCCTCCACTTT
CDR3: CASSSRQAPHSPLHF

size: -
D: -
J: TRBJ2-6
V: TRBV7-2
DNA: TGTGCCAGCAGCTCACCACAGGGATCTCTTTGGGCCAACGTCCTGACTTTC
CDR3: CASSSPQGSLWANVLTF

size: -
D: -
J: TRBJ2-1
V: TRBV15
DNA: TGTGCCACCAGCAGACCCGGGACATCCCACTCCTACAATGAGCAGTTCTTC
CDR3: CATSRPGTSHSYNEQFF

size: few
D: -
J: TRBJ2-1
V: TRBV5-1
DNA: TGCGCCAGCAGCTTGAACAGGGAATACAATGAGCAGTTCTTC
CDR3: CASSLNREYNEQFF

size: -
D: -
J: TRBJ2-2
V: TRBV7-3
DNA: TGTGCCAGCAGCTTAACTCCGGGCGGGGAGCTGTTTTTT
CDR3: CASSLTPGGELFF

size: few
D: -
J: TRBJ1-5
V: TRBV28
DNA: TGTGCCAGCAGTTTATTGGGTCGGGGCAATCAGCCCCAGCATTTT
CDR3: CASSLLGRGNQPQHF

size: many
D: -
J: TRBJ2-2
V: TRBV7-2
DNA: TGTGCCAGCAGTTTTGACAGCCGCACCGGGGAGCTGTTTTTT
CDR3: CASSFDSRTGELFF

size: -
D: TRBD1
J: TRBJ1-4
V: TRBV10-3
DNA: TGTGCCATCAGTGCCGGGACAGACAATGAAAAACTGTTTTTT
CDR3: CAISAGTDNEKLFF

size: -
D: -
J: TRBJ2-1
V: TRBV29-1
DNA: TGCAGCGTTGACAGGGGACTATCGATGACCAATGAGCAGTTCTTC
CDR3: CSVDRGLSMTNEQFF

size: few
D: TRBD2
J: TRBJ2-1
V: TRBV4-2
DNA: TGTGCCAGCAGCCAAGACGAGGGACTAGGTTACAATGAGCAGTTCTTC
CDR3: CASSQDEGLGYNEQFF

size: few
D: -
J: TRBJ1-5
V: TRBV7-9
DNA: TGTGCCAGCAGCTTTGAGGGGGGTAGCAATCAGCCCCAGCATTTT
CDR3: CASSFEGGSNQPQHF

size: -
D: TRBD2
J: TRBJ2-3
V: TRBV6-5
DNA: TGTGCCAGCAGTTACACAGGGGTAGGACTAGCGGATCCAGATACGCAGTATTTT
CDR3: CASSYTGVGLADPDTQYF

size: few
D: -
J: TRBJ1-1
V: TRBV10-3
DNA: TGTGCCATCAGTGGCGGCCCCACTGAAGCTTTCTTT
CDR3: CAISGGPTEAFF

size: few
D: -
J: TRBJ2-2
V: TRBV5-1
DNA: TGCGCCAGCAGACCCTCCGGGACAAACACCGGGGAGCTGTTTTTT
CDR3: CASRPSGTNTGELFF

size: few
D: -
J: TRBJ1-6
V: TRBV5-1
DNA: TGCGCCAGCAGCTTGGCCCGGGCGGAAAGCAATTCACCCCTCCACTTT
CDR3: CASSLARAESNSPLHF

size: -
D: -
J: TRBJ2-1
V: TRBV7-6
DNA: TGTGCCAGCAGCCCTGCGAGGGTGTCCTACAATGAGCAGTTCTTC
CDR3: CASSPARVSYNEQFF

size: few
D: -
J: TRBJ2-5
V: TRBV5-4
DNA: TGTGCCAGCAGCTTGTCCGACAGGAAAGAGACCCAGTACTTC
CDR3: CASSLSDRKETQYF

size: few
D: -
J: TRBJ1-2
V: TRBV27
DNA: TGTGCCAGCAGTCTGAATAGGGGCCGACCAAACTATGGCTACACCTTC
CDR3: CASSLNRGRPNYGYTF